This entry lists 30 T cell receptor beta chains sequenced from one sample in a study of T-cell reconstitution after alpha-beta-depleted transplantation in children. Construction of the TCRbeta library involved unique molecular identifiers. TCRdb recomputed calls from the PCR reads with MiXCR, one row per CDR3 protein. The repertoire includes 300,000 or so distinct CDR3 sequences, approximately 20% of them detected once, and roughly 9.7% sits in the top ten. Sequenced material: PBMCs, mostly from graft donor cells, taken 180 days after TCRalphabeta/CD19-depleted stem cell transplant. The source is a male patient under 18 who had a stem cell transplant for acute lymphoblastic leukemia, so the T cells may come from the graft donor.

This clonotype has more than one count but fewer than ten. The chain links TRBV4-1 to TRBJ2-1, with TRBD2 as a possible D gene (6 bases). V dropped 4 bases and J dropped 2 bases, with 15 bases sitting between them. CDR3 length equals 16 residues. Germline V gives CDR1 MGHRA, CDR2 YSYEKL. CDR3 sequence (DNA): TGCGCCAGCAGCCCGGAGGCGGACTATCCCTACAATGAGCAGTTCTTC. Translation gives CASSPEADYPYNEQFF.

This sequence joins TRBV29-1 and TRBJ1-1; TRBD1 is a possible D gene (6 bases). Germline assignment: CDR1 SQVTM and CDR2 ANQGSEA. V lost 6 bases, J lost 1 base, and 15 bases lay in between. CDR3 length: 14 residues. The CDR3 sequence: CSVARDTPNTEAFF. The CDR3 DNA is TGCAGCGTGGCTAGGGACACCCCGAACACTGAAGCTTTCTTT. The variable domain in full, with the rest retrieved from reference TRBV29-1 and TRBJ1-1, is SAVISQKPSRDICQRGTSLTIQCQVDSQVTMMFWYRQQPGQSLTLIATANQGSEATYESGFVIDKFPISRPNLTFSTLTVSNMSPEDSSIYLCSVARDTPNTEAFFGQGTRLTVV.

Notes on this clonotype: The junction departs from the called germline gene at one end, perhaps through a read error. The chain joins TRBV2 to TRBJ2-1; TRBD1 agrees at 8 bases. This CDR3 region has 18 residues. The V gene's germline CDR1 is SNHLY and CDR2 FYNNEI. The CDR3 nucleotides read TGTACCAGCAGTTTAGAACGCCGGACAGGGAATATCTACAATGAGCAGTTCTTC. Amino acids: CTSSLERRTGNIYNEQFF.

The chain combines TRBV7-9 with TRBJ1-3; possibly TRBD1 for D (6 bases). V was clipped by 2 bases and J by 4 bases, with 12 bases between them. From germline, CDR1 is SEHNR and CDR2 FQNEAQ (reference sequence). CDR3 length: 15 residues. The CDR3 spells CASSLWQTGGNTIYF. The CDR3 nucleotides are TGTGCCAGCAGCTTATGGCAGACAGGAGGAAACACCATATATTTT.

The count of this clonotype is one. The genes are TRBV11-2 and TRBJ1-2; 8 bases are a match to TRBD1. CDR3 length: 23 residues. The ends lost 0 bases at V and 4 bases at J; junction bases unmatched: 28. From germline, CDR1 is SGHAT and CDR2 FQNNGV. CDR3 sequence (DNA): TGTGCCAGCAGCTTAGAATGGGACCTCCGACAGGGGCCCCCTCTCTCCGACCCCTATGGCTACACCTTC. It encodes CASSLEWDLRQGPPLSDPYGYTF.

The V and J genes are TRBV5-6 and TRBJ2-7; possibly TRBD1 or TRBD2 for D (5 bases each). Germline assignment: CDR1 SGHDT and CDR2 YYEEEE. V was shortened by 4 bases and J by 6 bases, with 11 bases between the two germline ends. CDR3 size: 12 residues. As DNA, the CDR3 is TGTGCCAGCAGCCCGAGAGGGGTCGAGCAGTACTTC. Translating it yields CASSPRGVEQYF. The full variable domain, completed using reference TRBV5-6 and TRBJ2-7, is DAGVTQSPTHLIKTRGQQVTLRCSPKSGHDTVSWYQQALGQGPQFIFQYYEEEERQRGNFPDRFSGHQFPNYSSELNVNALLLGDSALYLCASSPRGVEQYFGPGTRLTVT.

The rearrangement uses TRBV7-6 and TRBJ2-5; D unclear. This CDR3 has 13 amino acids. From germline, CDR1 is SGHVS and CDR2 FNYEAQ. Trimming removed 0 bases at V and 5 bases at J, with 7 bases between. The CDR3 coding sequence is TGTGCCAGCAGCTTAGCTCTAGTGGAGACCCAGTACTTC. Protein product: CASSLALVETQYF.

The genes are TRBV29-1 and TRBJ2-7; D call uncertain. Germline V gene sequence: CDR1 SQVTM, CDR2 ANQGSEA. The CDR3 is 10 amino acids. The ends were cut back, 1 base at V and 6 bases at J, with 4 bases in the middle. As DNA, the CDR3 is TGCAGCGTTGAAGGCTCCGAGCAGTACTTC. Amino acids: CSVEGSEQYF.

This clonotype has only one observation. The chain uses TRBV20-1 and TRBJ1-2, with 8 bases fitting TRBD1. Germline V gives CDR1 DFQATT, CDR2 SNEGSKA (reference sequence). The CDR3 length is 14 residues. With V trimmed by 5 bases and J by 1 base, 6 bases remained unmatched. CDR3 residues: CSAAQGGDNYGYTF. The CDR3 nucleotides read TGCAGTGCTGCACAGGGGGGGGATAACTATGGCTACACCTTC.

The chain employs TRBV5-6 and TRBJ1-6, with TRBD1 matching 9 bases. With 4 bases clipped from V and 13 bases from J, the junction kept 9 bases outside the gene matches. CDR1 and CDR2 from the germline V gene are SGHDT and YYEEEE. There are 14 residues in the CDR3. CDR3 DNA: TGTGCCAGCAGCCACGGACAGGGGAGTTGGCCCCTCCACTTT. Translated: CASSHGQGSWPLHF. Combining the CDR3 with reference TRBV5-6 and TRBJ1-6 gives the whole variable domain DAGVTQSPTHLIKTRGQQVTLRCSPKSGHDTVSWYQQALGQGPQFIFQYYEEEERQRGNFPDRFSGHQFPNYSSELNVNALLLGDSALYLCASSHGQGSWPLHFGNGTRLTVT.

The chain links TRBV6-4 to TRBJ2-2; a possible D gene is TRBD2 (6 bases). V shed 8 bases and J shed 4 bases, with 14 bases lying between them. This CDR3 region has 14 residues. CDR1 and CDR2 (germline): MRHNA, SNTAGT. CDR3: CASARLGGTGELFF. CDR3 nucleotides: TGTGCCAGCGCCAGACTGGGAGGCACCGGGGAGCTGTTTTTT.

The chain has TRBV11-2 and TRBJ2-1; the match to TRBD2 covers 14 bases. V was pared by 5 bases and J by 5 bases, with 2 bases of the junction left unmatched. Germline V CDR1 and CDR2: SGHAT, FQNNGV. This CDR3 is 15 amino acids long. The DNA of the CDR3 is TGTGCCAGCAGCGGGACTAGCGGGGGTAACAATGAGCAGTTCTTC. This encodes CASSGTSGGNNEQFF.

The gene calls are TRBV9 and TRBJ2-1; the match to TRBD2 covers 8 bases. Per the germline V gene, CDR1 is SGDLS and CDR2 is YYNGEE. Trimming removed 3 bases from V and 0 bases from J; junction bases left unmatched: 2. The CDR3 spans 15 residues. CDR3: CASSALAVSYNEQFF. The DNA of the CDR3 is TGTGCCAGCAGCGCACTAGCGGTCTCCTACAATGAGCAGTTCTTC.

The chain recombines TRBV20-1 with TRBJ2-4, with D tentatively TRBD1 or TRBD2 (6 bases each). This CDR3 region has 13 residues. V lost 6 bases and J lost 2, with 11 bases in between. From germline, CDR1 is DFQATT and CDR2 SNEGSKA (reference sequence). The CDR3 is CSALGGPKNIQYF. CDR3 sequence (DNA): TGCAGTGCACTCGGGGGCCCCAAAAACATTCAGTACTTC.

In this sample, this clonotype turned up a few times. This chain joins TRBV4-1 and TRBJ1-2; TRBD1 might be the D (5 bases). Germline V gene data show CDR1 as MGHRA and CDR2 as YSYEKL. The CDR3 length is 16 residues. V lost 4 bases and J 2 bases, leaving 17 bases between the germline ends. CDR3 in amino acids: CASSPTAVAPNYGYTF. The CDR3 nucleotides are TGCGCCAGCAGCCCGACAGCCGTCGCCCCGAACTATGGCTACACCTTC.

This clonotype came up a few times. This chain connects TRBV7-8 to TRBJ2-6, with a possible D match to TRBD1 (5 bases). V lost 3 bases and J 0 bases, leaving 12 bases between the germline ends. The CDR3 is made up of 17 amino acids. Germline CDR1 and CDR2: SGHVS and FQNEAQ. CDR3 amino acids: CASSFAGFSSGANVLTF. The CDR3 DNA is TGTGCCAGCAGCTTTGCAGGGTTTAGCTCTGGGGCCAACGTCCTGACTTTC.

Here the CDR3 reads CAIGTGTYEQYF. The CDR3 DNA reads TGTGCCATCGGGACAGGGACCTACGAGCAGTACTTC. V usage is TRBV10-3 and J usage is TRBJ2-7; 9 nucleotides align to TRBD1. The CDR3 length is 12 residues. CDR1 ENHRY and CDR2 SYGVKD come from the germline V gene. V trimming: 8 bases; J trimming: 2 bases; junction bases outside the gene matches: 1.

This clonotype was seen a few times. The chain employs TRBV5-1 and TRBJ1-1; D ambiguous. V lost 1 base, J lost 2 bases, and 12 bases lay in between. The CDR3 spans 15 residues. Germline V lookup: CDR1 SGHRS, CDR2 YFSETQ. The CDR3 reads CASSLFQAINTEAFF. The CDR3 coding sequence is TGCGCCAGCAGCTTGTTCCAGGCCATTAACACTGAAGCTTTCTTT.

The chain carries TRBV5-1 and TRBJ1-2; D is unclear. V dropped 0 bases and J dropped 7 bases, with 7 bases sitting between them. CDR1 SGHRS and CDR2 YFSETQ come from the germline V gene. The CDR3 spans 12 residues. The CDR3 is CASSLEASGYTF. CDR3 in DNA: TGCGCCAGCAGCTTGGAAGCGAGTGGCTACACCTTC.

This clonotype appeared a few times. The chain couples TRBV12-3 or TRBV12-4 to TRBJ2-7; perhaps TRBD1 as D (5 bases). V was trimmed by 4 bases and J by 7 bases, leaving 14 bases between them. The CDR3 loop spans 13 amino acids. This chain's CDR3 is CASSWGSTSEQYF. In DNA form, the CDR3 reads TGTGCCAGCAGTTGGGGCAGCACCTCTGAGCAGTACTTC.

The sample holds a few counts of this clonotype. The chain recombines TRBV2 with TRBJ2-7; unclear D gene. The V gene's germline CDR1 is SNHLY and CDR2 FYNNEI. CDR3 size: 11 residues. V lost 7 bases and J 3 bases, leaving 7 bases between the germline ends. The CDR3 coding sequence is TGTGCCAGCATGGAATTCTACGAGCAGTACTTC. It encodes CASMEFYEQYF.

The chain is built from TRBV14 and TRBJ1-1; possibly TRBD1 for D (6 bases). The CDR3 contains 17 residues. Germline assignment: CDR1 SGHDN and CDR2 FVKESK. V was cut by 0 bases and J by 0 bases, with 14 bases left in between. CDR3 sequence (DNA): TGTGCCAGCAGCCAAGAACCCCTAAGGGGGGTGAACACTGAAGCTTTCTTT. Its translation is CASSQEPLRGVNTEAFF.

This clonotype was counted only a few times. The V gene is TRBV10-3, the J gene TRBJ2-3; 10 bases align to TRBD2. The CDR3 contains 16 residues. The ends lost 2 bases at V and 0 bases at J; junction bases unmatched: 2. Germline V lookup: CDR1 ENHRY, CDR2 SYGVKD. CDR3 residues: CAISEPLAGSTDTQYF. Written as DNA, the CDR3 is TGTGCCATCAGTGAGCCACTAGCGGGAAGCACAGATACGCAGTATTTT.

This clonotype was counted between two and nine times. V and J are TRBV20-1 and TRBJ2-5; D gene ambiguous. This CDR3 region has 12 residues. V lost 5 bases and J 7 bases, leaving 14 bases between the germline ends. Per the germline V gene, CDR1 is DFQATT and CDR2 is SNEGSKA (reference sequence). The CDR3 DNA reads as TGCAGTGCTCCCAGTGTCGACGCGACCCAGTACTTC. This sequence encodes CSAPSVDATQYF.

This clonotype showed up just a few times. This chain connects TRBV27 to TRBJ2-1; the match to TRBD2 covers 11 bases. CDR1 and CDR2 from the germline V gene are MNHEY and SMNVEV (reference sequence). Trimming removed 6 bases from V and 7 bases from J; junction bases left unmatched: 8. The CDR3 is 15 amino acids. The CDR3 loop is CASRVAGGPLNEQFF. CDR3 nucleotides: TGTGCCAGCAGAGTAGCGGGAGGGCCCTTAAATGAGCAGTTCTTC.

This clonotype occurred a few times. The CDR3 nucleotides are TGTGCCAGCAGCACCCAGCGGGATTTTACCTACGAGCAGTACTTC. This codes for CASSTQRDFTYEQYF. The rearrangement joins TRBV9 to TRBJ2-7; 7 nucleotides match TRBD2. The CDR3 length is 15 residues. Germline V gene lookup returns CDR1 SGDLS and CDR2 YYNGEE. With 4 bases clipped from V and 2 bases from J, the junction kept 9 bases outside the gene matches.

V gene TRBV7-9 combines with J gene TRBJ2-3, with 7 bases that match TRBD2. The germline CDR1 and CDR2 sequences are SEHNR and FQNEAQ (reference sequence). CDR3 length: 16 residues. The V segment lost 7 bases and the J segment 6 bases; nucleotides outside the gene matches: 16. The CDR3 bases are TGTGCCAGCACAGGGCCTTGGAGCGGGATGGTGGATACGCAGTATTTT. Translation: CASTGPWSGMVDTQYF.

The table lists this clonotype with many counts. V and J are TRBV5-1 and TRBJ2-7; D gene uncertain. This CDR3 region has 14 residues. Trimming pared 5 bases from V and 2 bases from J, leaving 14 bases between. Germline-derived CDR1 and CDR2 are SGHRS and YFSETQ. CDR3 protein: CASRNSPFTYEQYF. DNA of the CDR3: TGCGCCAGCAGGAACAGTCCCTTTACCTACGAGCAGTACTTC.

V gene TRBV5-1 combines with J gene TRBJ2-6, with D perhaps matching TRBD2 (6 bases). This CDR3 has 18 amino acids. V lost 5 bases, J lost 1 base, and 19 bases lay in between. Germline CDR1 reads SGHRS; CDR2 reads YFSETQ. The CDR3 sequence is CASSRWWLRGSGANVLTF. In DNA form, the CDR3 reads TGCGCCAGCAGTCGATGGTGGCTACGGGGGTCTGGGGCCAACGTCCTGACTTTC.

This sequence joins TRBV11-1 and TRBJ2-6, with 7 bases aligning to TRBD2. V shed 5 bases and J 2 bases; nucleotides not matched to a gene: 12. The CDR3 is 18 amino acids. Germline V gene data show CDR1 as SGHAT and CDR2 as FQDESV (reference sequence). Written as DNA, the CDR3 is TGTGCCAGCAGCCCAACCCCGGGGAGGGTCGCTGGGGCCAACGTCCTGACTTTC. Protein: CASSPTPGRVAGANVLTF.